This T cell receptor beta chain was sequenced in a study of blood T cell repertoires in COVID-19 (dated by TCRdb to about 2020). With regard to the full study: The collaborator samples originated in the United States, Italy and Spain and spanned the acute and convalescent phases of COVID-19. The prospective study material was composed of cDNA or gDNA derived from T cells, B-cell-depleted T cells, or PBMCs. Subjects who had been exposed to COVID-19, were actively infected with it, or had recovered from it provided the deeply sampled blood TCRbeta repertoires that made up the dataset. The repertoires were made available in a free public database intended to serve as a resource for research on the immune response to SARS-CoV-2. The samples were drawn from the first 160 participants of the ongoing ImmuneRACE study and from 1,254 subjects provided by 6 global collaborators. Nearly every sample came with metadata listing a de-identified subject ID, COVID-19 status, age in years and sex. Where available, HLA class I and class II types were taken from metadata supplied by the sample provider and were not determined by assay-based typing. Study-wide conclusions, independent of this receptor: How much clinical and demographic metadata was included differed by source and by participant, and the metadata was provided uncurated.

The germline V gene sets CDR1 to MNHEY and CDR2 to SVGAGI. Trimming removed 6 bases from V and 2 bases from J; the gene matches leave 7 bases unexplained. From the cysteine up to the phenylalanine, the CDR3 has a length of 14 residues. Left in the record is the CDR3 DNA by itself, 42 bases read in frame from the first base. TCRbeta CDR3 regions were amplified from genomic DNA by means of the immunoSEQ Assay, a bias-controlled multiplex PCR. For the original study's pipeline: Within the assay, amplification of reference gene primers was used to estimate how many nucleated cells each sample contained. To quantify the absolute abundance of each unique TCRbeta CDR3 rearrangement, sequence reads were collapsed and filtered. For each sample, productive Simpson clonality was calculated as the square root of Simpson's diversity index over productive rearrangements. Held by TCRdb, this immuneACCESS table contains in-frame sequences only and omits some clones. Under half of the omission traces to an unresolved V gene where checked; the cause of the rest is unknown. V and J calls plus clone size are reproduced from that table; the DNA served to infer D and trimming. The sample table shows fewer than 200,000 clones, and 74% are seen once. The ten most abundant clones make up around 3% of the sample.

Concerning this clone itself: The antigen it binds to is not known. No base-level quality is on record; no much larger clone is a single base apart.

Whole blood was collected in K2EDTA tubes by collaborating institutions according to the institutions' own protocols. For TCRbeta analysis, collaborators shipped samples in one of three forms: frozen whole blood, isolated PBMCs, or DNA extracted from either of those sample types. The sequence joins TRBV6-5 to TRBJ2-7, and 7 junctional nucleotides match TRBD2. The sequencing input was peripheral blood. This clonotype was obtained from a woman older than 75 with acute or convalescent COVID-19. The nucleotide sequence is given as TGTGCCAGCAGACAGGCCAGCGGGACCTACGAGCAGTACTTC. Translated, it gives CASRQASGTYEQYF.